These 21 T cell receptor beta chains were all obtained from the same sample, sequenced in a study of beta chain features in type 1 diabetes. Findings and limits, study-wide: Significant though moderate, a shortening of TCRB CDR3s appeared in all four CD4+ subsets of Type 1 diabetes patients.

These receptors have no known antigen. Reverse transcription of all isolated RNA meant that expressed TCRB transcripts were sequenced. Generated by immunoSEQ multiplex PCR, the TCRdb table keeps only in-frame clones and is missing some. Of some 350,000 clones detected, over 9% appear once; the ten largest clones hold 0.55% to 0.75%. The source material was central memory CD4+ T cells from blood. The receptors stem from a man aged 30 to 45 with type 1 diabetes.

The chain uses TRBV27 and TRBJ2-5; D is unresolved. Trimming shortened V by 6 bases and J by 7 bases, and 18 bases separated the two germline ends. The CDR3 has 14 residues. Germline CDR1 is MNHEY and CDR2 is SMNVEV (reference sequence). The CDR3 loop reads CASRLSLGPGTQYF. The CDR3 coding sequence is TGTGCCAGCAGACTCAGCCTGGGTCCGGGGACCCAGTACTTC.

The V and J genes are TRBV10-3 and TRBJ1-5, with a possible D match to TRBD1 (6 bases). In germline, CDR1 is ENHRY, CDR2 SYGVKD. Between the trimmed V and J ends, which lost 10 bases and 7 bases, there was a span of 17 bases. There are 13 residues in the CDR3. CDR3 sequence: CATSGGAGQPQHF. CDR3 nucleotides: TGTGCCACTAGTGGGGGCGCAGGCCAGCCCCAGCATTTT.

This clone was seen more than once but under ten times. This chain joins TRBV4-2 and TRBJ2-3, with D hard to call. Germline CDR1 reads LGHNA; CDR2 reads YNFKEQ. Trimming cost V 1 base and J 4 bases, with 9 bases left between them. This CDR3 contains 14 residues. The CDR3 loop reads CASSQGSDADTQYF. The CDR3 nucleotides are TGTGCCAGCAGCCAAGGGTCTGACGCAGATACGCAGTATTTT.

The chain combines TRBV6-6 with TRBJ1-5; D ambiguous. The CDR3 is 11 amino acids. Looked up from germline, CDR1 is MNHNY and CDR2 is SVGAGI (reference sequence). V was pared by 4 bases and J by 7 bases, with 5 bases between. This CDR3 is CASSSTQPQHF. The CDR3 coding sequence is TGTGCCAGCAGTTCCACCCAGCCCCAGCATTTT.

The chain employs TRBV9 and TRBJ2-1; 13 nucleotides line up with TRBD2. Germline CDR1 and CDR2: SGDLS and YYNGEE. The CDR3 covers 17 residues. With V trimmed by 7 bases and J by 9 bases, 16 bases remained unmatched. CDR3 sequence reads: CASRRQGGLAGRGEQFF. CDR3 nucleotides: TGTGCCAGCCGCCGGCAGGGGGGACTAGCGGGACGGGGTGAGCAGTTCTTC.

In its sample, this clone was seen a few times. The J gene is TRBJ2-7, the V gene TRBV5-1; D call uncertain. The germline gives CDR1 SGHRS, CDR2 YFSETQ. The V end was cut by 4 bases, the J end by 2 bases, with 7 bases between. The CDR3 sequence is 12 residues long. The CDR3 sequence: CASSQSTYEQYF. As DNA, the CDR3 is TGCGCCAGCAGCCAGAGTACCTACGAGCAGTACTTC.

This clone was found many times. The chain has TRBV4-1 and TRBJ2-1; TRBD2 aligns across 12 bases. This CDR3 spans 15 amino acids. With 4 bases clipped from V and 4 bases from J, the junction kept 2 bases outside the gene matches. CDR1 and CDR2 (germline): MGHRA, YSYEKL. CDR3 DNA: TGCGCCAGCAGCCGGACTAGCGGGGCTTACAATGAGCAGTTCTTC. It specifies CASSRTSGAYNEQFF.

This chain uses TRBV19 with TRBJ1-5; 12 bases line up with TRBD1. Trimming removed 3 bases from V and 7 bases from J; junction bases left unmatched: 10. Germline assignment: CDR1 LNHDA and CDR2 SQIVND (reference sequence). CDR3 size: 17 residues. The CDR3 DNA sequence: TGTGCCAGTAGTATCCCTGGGACAGGGGGCTTAAGGCAGCCCCAGCATTTT. Its protein is CASSIPGTGGLRQPQHF. The full variable domain, with the rest looked up from reference TRBV19 and TRBJ1-5, is DGGITQSPKYLFRKEGQNVTLSCEQNLNHDAMYWYRQDPGQGLRLIYYSQIVNDFQKGDIAEGYSVSREKKESFPLTVTSAQKNPTAFYLCASSIPGTGGLRQPQHFGDGTRLSIL.

CDR3: CASSLSGARGYNEQFF. CDR3 nucleotides: TGTGCCAGCAGTTTATCCGGGGCCAGGGGATACAATGAGCAGTTCTTC. The chain uses TRBV27 and TRBJ2-1, with D perhaps TRBD1 (6 bases). The V end was cut by 0 bases, the J end by 4 bases, with 13 bases between. The CDR3 is 16 residues long. CDR1 MNHEY and CDR2 SMNVEV come from the germline V gene (reference sequence).

This clone was observed at least ten times. CDR3: CASSPIGTTSDTQYF. The DNA for the CDR3 is TGTGCCAGCTCACCCATCGGGACTACCTCTGATACGCAGTATTTT. The chain joins TRBV18 to TRBJ2-3; 7 nucleotides line up with TRBD2. Losses at the gene ends were 3 bases for V and 6 bases for J; bases not matched to a gene: 9. Germline V gives CDR1 KGHSH, CDR2 LQKENI. This CDR3 has 15 residues.

A few counts support this clone. The chain is built from TRBV6-5 and TRBJ2-2; D gene unclear. Trimming took off 2 bases at V and 0 bases at J, with 10 bases between the two ends. CDR3 length: 16 residues. Germline V CDR1 and CDR2: MNHEY, SVGAGI. CDR3 nucleotide sequence: TGTGCCAGCAGTTACCTCCTGAGGTCGAACACCGGGGAGCTGTTTTTT. It specifies CASSYLLRSNTGELFF.

This clone was detected only a few times. This rearrangement joins TRBV14 to TRBJ1-2, with 10 bases aligning to TRBD1. Germline assignment: CDR1 SGHDN and CDR2 FVKESK. J lost 8 bases, V lost 3 bases, and 3 bases had no gene match. The CDR3 consists of 13 residues. The CDR3 here is CASSQTGGFGYTF. The CDR3, as DNA: TGTGCCAGCAGCCAGACAGGGGGCTTCGGCTACACCTTC.

This clone was seen a few times. Given a far larger clone just one base away, this is likely a sequencing read error. The V and J genes are TRBV4-2 and TRBJ2-7, with D hard to call. This CDR3 is 12 amino acids long. The ends were cut back, 0 bases at V and 7 bases at J, with 7 bases in the middle. The V gene's germline CDR1 is LGHNA and CDR2 YNFKEQ. The CDR3 DNA follows: TGTGCCAGCAGCCAAGATCTGAGAGAGCAGTACTTC. This gives the protein CASSQDLREQYF.

This clone was picked up a small number of times. DNA for the CDR3: TGTGCCAGCAGTTTTCAAGTCCCCGGGGAGCTGTTTTTT. Amino acids: CASSFQVPGELFF. V is TRBV27 and J is TRBJ2-2; D is unclear. The CDR3 is made up of 13 amino acids. The germline CDR1 and CDR2 sequences are MNHEY and SMNVEV (reference sequence). V was clipped by 3 bases and J by 6 bases, with 8 bases between them.

The J gene is TRBJ1-4, the V gene TRBV27; TRBD1 aligns across 8 bases. V trimming: 2 bases; J trimming: 4 bases; junction bases outside the gene matches: 6. Germline V gene sequence: CDR1 MNHEY, CDR2 SMNVEV (reference sequence). This CDR3 is built from 16 residues. The CDR3 DNA sequence: TGTGCCAGCAGTTTAGATCTGACAGGGGTTAATGAAAAACTGTTTTTT. Amino acid sequence: CASSLDLTGVNEKLFF.

The chain has TRBV28 and TRBJ2-5; perhaps D is TRBD1 or TRBD2 (7 bases each). Germline assignment: CDR1 MDHEN and CDR2 SYDVKM. V lost 10 bases and J 2 bases, leaving 11 bases between the germline ends. The CDR3 contains 12 residues. The CDR3 DNA is TGTGCCACCCAGGGGGGGCAAGAGACCCAGTACTTC. It specifies CATQGGQETQYF.

This clone was detected ten times or more. V is TRBV28 and J is TRBJ2-7; D remains ambiguous. V lost 10 bases and J lost 2, with 21 bases in between. CDR3 length: 15 amino acids. The germline CDR1 and CDR2 sequences are MDHEN and SYDVKM. The CDR3 region has the DNA TGTGCCACCAAAACCCTGCATCCAGGTCCCTACGAGCAGTACTTC. It codes for CATKTLHPGPYEQYF.

This clone has ten or more counts. An end of the junction differs from the germline gene, which may be a read error. The chain uses TRBV7-7 and TRBJ2-2; 8 nucleotides align to TRBD2. This CDR3 contains 14 residues. CDR1 and CDR2 (germline): SSHAT, FNYEAQ (reference sequence). The CDR3 DNA reads TGTGCTAGCAGACGGACTAGCAGTACCGGGGAGCTGTTTTTT. This encodes CASRRTSSTGELFF.

The genes are TRBV28 and TRBJ1-2; D is uncertain. Per the germline V gene, CDR1 is MDHEN and CDR2 is SYDVKM. Trimming left V 2 bases short and J 7 bases short, with 8 bases between. This CDR3 is 12 amino acids long. In DNA, the CDR3 is TGTGCCAGCAGTTTAGGGGAGGGTGGCTACACCTTC. Translation: CASSLGEGGYTF.

This clone has a handful of counts. The germline gene is not matched at one end of the junction; a read error may be the cause. V and J are TRBV6-1 and TRBJ2-3, with a tentative D call TRBD1 (6 bases). The length of the CDR3 is 17 residues. Germline V gene sequence: CDR1 MNHNS, CDR2 SASEGT. The CDR3 sequence is CAISESWQGSFTDTQYF. CDR3 DNA sequence: TGTGCCATCAGTGAGTCCTGGCAGGGGAGTTTCACAGATACGCAGTATTTT.

This clone was found a few times. The chain is built from TRBV6-1 and TRBJ1-4; TRBD1 might be the D (6 bases). The germline V gene encodes CDR1 MNHNS and CDR2 SASEGT. CDR3 length: 15 amino acids. V dropped 1 base and J dropped 8 bases, with 14 bases sitting between them. CDR3 sequence reads: CASSEGSRGGEKLFF. The CDR3 DNA follows: TGTGCCAGCAGTGAAGGGAGCAGGGGTGGAGAAAAACTGTTTTTT.